The 21 T cell receptor beta chains presented below share a single source sample, sequenced in a study of blood T cell repertoires in COVID-19. Profiled with immunoSEQ multiplex PCR; TCRdb holds only in-frame clones, not every one. The sample consists of some 29,000 clones, around 90% of them appearing once. The specimen sequenced was peripheral blood. These TCRs come from a human donor in a cohort sampled during active COVID-19.

The chain carries TRBV5-1 and TRBJ2-2, with D perhaps matching TRBD1 (6 bases). CDR3 size: 14 residues. Trimming took 4 bases from V and 5 from J, leaving 12 bases between them. Germline lookup yields CDR1 SGHRS and CDR2 YFSETQ. DNA for the CDR3: TGCGCCAGCAGCCAGTACAGGGAAACCGGGGAGCTGTTTTTT. Translation gives CASSQYRETGELFF.

Concerning this clone itself: One end of the junction is discordant with germline, which a read error may explain. The chain links TRBV5-4 to TRBJ1-1; TRBD1 agrees at 7 bases. Germline V gene sequence: CDR1 SGHNT, CDR2 YYREEE (reference sequence). This CDR3 comprises 17 residues. This chain's CDR3 is CASTLGGGWVGNTEAFF. CDR3 nucleotide sequence: TGTGCCAGCACCTTGGGAGGGGGCTGGGTGGGGAACACTGAAGCTTTCTTT.

The rearrangement uses TRBV6-5 and TRBJ2-5, with unresolved D. This CDR3 is 16 amino acids long. Trimming took 0 bases from V and 4 from J, leaving 15 bases between them. Germline CDR1 MNHEY, CDR2 SVGAGI. The CDR3 nucleotides are TGTGCCAGCAGTTACTCGGTCAACTCCCTCGTAGAGACCCAGTACTTC. Translated: CASSYSVNSLVETQYF.

V is TRBV29-1 and J is TRBJ2-7, with D uncertain. The V and J ends lost 7 bases and 3 bases respectively, with 16 bases between them. Germline CDR1 and CDR2: SQVTM and ANQGSEA. This CDR3 has 13 amino acids. The CDR3 DNA reads TGCAGCGCGCGATATTCGGAGCTCTACGAGCAGTACTTC. Its translation is CSARYSELYEQYF.

The chain uses TRBV27 and TRBJ2-1, with 10 bases lining up with TRBD2. Germline loops: CDR1 MNHEY, CDR2 SMNVEV (reference sequence). This CDR3 contains 15 residues. V lost 2 bases to trimming and J lost 2 bases; unmatched junction nucleotides: 0. Here the CDR3 DNA reads TGTGCCAGCAGTTTACTAGCGGGGGCCTACAATGAGCAGTTCTTC. This translates into CASSLLAGAYNEQFF.

J is TRBJ1-1 and V is TRBV27; D may be TRBD1 (6 bases). Trimming pared 4 bases from V and 5 bases from J, leaving 17 bases between. CDR1 and CDR2 (germline): MNHEY, SMNVEV (reference sequence). This CDR3 region has 15 residues. CDR3 region: CASSSLSRGGTEAFF. DNA of the CDR3: TGTGCCAGCAGTTCCCTAAGCAGAGGGGGAACTGAAGCTTTCTTT.

The chain combines TRBV6-1 with TRBJ1-4; D not certain. V dropped 1 base and J dropped 0 bases, with 6 bases sitting between them. The CDR3 extends over 15 amino acids. CDR1 is MNHNS and CDR2 is SASEGT in the germline V gene. The CDR3 here is CASSEGGATNEKLFF. The CDR3 coding sequence is TGTGCCAGCAGTGAAGGGGGAGCAACTAATGAAAAACTGTTTTTT.

The CDR3 here is CASSYSLGQGYEQYF. The DNA of the CDR3 is TGTGCCAGCAGTTACTCGTTGGGGCAGGGATACGAGCAGTACTTC. The chain combines TRBV6-5 with TRBJ2-7; D may be TRBD1 (5 bases). Looked up from germline, CDR1 is MNHEY and CDR2 is SVGAGI. V lost 0 bases and J 4 bases, leaving 13 bases between the germline ends. This CDR3 contains 15 residues.

In its sample, this clone was seen once. This chain's CDR3 is CASIGGGLNTGELFF. CDR3 sequence (DNA): TGTGCCAGCATCGGGGGTGGGTTAAACACCGGGGAGCTGTTTTTT. V gene TRBV28 combines with J gene TRBJ2-2; weak D call: TRBD2 (6 bases). The germline V gene has CDR1 MDHEN and CDR2 SYDVKM. V lost 7 bases, J lost 2 bases, and 14 bases lay in between. CDR3 size: 15 residues. Combining the CDR3 with reference TRBV28 and TRBJ2-2 gives the whole variable domain DVKVTQSSRYLVKRTGEKVFLECVQDMDHENMFWYRQDPGLGLRLIYFSYDVKMKEKGDIPEGYSVSREKKERFSLILESASTNQTSMYLCASIGGGLNTGELFFGEGSRLTVL.

The rearrangement joins TRBV20-1 to TRBJ2-3, with 14 bases lining up with TRBD2. V dropped 3 bases and J dropped 1; count of bases not matched to a gene: 12. The germline CDR1 and CDR2 sequences are DFQATT and SNEGSKA (reference sequence). The CDR3 is made up of 19 amino acids. The CDR3 sequence is CSASLGLAGGRYGTDTQYF. DNA of the CDR3: TGCAGTGCTAGTCTTGGACTAGCGGGAGGTCGGTACGGCACAGATACGCAGTATTTT.

The chain has TRBV7-9 and TRBJ1-2; tentatively, D is TRBD1 (6 bases). The CDR3 contains 15 residues. Trimming pared 5 bases from V and 3 bases from J, leaving 16 bases between. Germline assignment: CDR1 SEHNR and CDR2 FQNEAQ (reference sequence). In DNA, the CDR3 is TGTGCCAGCAGCCCCCTGGCGGGGGGCGACTATGGCTACACCTTC. Its translation: CASSPLAGGDYGYTF.

This chain links TRBV6-2 or TRBV6-3 with TRBJ1-1; a weak D match, TRBD1 (5 bases). Looked up from germline, CDR1 is MNHEY and CDR2 is SVGEGT. V dropped 3 bases and J dropped 0 bases, with 11 bases sitting between them. This CDR3 is built from 15 residues. CDR3 loop: CASSYSGFMNTEAFF. The CDR3 DNA reads TGTGCCAGCAGTTATTCAGGGTTCATGAACACTGAAGCTTTCTTT.

As DNA, the CDR3 is TGTGCCAGCAGCCCCCAGGGGGGACCCCTCACAGATACGCAGTATTTT. Its translation is CASSPQGGPLTDTQYF. The gene calls are TRBV28 and TRBJ2-3, with D possibly matching TRBD1 (7 bases). CDR3 length: 16 residues. Germline CDR1 reads MDHEN; CDR2 reads SYDVKM. V was trimmed by 6 bases and J by 2 bases, leaving 18 bases between them. The full variable domain, rest sourced from reference TRBV28 and TRBJ2-3, is DVKVTQSSRYLVKRTGEKVFLECVQDMDHENMFWYRQDPGLGLRLIYFSYDVKMKEKGDIPEGYSVSREKKERFSLILESASTNQTSMYLCASSPQGGPLTDTQYFGPGTRLTVL.

The chain couples TRBV7-3 to TRBJ2-5; D ambiguous. V dropped 0 bases and J dropped 5 bases, with 13 bases sitting between them. CDR1 and CDR2 from the germline V gene are SGHTA and FQGTGA. This CDR3 is built from 15 residues. The CDR3 DNA sequence: TGTGCCAGCAGCTTAACGCCGGCTAGATGGGAGACCCAGTACTTC. Protein sequence: CASSLTPARWETQYF.

The V gene is TRBV18, the J gene TRBJ1-4, with D unresolved. The CDR3 runs 15 residues. Germline V lookup: CDR1 KGHSH, CDR2 LQKENI. V was shortened by 3 bases and J by 9 bases, with 17 bases between the two germline ends. In DNA form, the CDR3 reads TGTGCCAGCTCACCTGATAGTGGCCGGGGAAAAAAACTGTTTTTT. It specifies CASSPDSGRGKKLFF. The whole variable domain, remainder taken from reference TRBV18 and TRBJ1-4, is NAGVMQNPRHLVRRRGQEARLRCSPMKGHSHVYWYRQLPEEGLKFMVYLQKENIIDESGMPKERFSAEFPKEGPSILRIQQVVRGDSAAYFCASSPDSGRGKKLFFGSGTQLSVL.

The chain couples TRBV9 to TRBJ2-1, with D uncertain. Trimming removed 0 bases at V and 5 bases at J, with 6 bases between. Germline V gives CDR1 SGDLS, CDR2 YYNGEE. CDR3 size: 13 residues. The CDR3 DNA is TGTGCCAGCAGCGTAGAGGCGGACAATGAGCAGTTCTTC. Translation gives CASSVEADNEQFF. The variable domain in full, completed from reference TRBV9 and TRBJ2-1, reads DSGVTQTPKHLITATGQRVTLRCSPRSGDLSVYWYQQSLDQGLQFLIQYYNGEERAKGNILERFSAQQFPDLHSELNLSSLELGDSALYFCASSVEADNEQFFGPGTRLTVL.

The V and J genes are TRBV4-2 and TRBJ1-6; D remains ambiguous. The CDR3 is 17 amino acids. Looked up from germline, CDR1 is LGHNA and CDR2 is YNFKEQ. Trimming shortened V by 1 base and J by 0 bases, and 10 bases separated the two germline ends. CDR3 bases: TGTGCCAGCAGCCAAGGTACAGTTAGCTCCTATAATTCACCCCTCCACTTT. Protein product: CASSQGTVSSYNSPLHF.

This clone has more than one count but fewer than ten. The V and J genes are TRBV29-1 and TRBJ1-1, with 11 nucleotides matching TRBD1. The trim removed 4 bases at V and 4 bases at J, leaving 8 bases unmatched. The CDR3 is made up of 15 amino acids. Germline CDR1 and CDR2: SQVTM and ANQGSEA. The CDR3, as DNA: TGCAGCGTTGTCTTCGGGACAGGGGGAAGCACTGAAGCTTTCTTT. This sequence encodes CSVVFGTGGSTEAFF.

J is TRBJ2-1 and V is TRBV14; D ambiguous. Germline V gene data show CDR1 as SGHDN and CDR2 as FVKESK. V gave up 1 base and J gave up 6 bases, with 4 bases separating them. The CDR3 extends over 12 amino acids. CDR3 nucleotides: TGTGCCAGCAGCCAAGGAGGCAATGAGCAGTTCTTC. Encoded protein: CASSQGGNEQFF.

This chain joins TRBV24-1 and TRBJ2-1; D is ambiguous. Germline lookup yields CDR1 KGHDR and CDR2 SFDVKD. V gave up 1 base and J gave up 9 bases, with 6 bases separating them. CDR3 length: 12 amino acids. The CDR3 DNA reads as TGTGCCACCAGTGATTTTAGAGGTGAGCAGTTCTTC. It is translated as CATSDFRGEQFF.

The genes are TRBV2 and TRBJ1-4; D is uncertain. V lost 2 bases to trimming and J lost 7 bases, with 11 bases between them. The CDR3 spans 14 residues. The V gene's germline CDR1 is SNHLY and CDR2 FYNNEI. Here the CDR3 DNA reads TGTGCCAGCAGTGAACTAACAGAAACTGAAAAACTGTTTTTT. This translates into CASSELTETEKLFF.